The rows below give T cell receptor beta chains drawn from one sample of a study of beta chain features in type 1 diabetes. TCRdb's copy holds only in-frame clones and misses some; the assay was immunoSEQ multiplex PCR. This table holds tens of thousands of clones, approximately 61% found once. The sequencing input was Tregs from blood. Source of these receptors: a man aged 25-45 years with type 1 diabetes. Some clones in this sample may be carry-over from other donors' samples. CDR3s include the opening cysteine and the closing phenylalanine or tryptophan. D genes are given only for firm matches. A row's size may be missing; if present it is once, few, many or a size class.

size	V	J	D	CDR3	DNA
.	TRBV5-6	TRBJ2-3	TRBD1	CASSFKGAGDTQYF	TGTGCCAGCAGCTTTAAGGGGGCTGGGGATACGCAGTATTTT
.	TRBV2	TRBJ2-3	TRBD2	CASSAQGLAFTDTQYF	TGTGCCAGCAGTGCCCAGGGACTAGCGTTTACAGATACGCAGTATTTT
.	TRBV7-3	TRBJ2-7	TRBD1	CASSLSGGRSYEQYF	TGTGCCAGCAGCTTATCAGGGGGAAGGTCCTACGAGCAGTACTTC
.	TRBV28	TRBJ2-1	.	CASSRGYNEQFF	TGTGCCAGCAGTCGGGGGTACAATGAGCAGTTCTTC
.	TRBV7-2	TRBJ1-2	.	CASSLGGGVYYGYTF	TGTGCCAGCAGCTTAGGGGGAGGGGTATATTATGGCTACACCTTC
.	TRBV19	TRBJ1-5	TRBD1	CASSSRDRGLGNQPQHF	TGTGCCAGTAGTAGCCGGGACAGGGGGCTCGGCAATCAGCCCCAGCATTTT
few	TRBV2	TRBJ2-7	TRBD2	CASSDGIPGGSGDYEQYF	TGTGCCAGCAGTGATGGGATTCCCGGGGGTAGCGGGGACTACGAGCAGTACTTC
few	TRBV29-1	TRBJ1-1	.	CSVCRSNTEAFF	TGCAGCGTCTGTCGGTCGAACACTGAAGCTTTCTTT
.	TRBV4-2	TRBJ2-1	.	CASSQSGGARDHNEQFF	TGTGCCAGCAGCCAATCCGGCGGAGCGCGGGACCACAATGAGCAGTTCTTC
few	TRBV18	TRBJ2-1	TRBD2	CASSLLAGEYNEQFF	TGTGCCAGCTCTCTCCTAGCGGGGGAATACAATGAGCAGTTCTTC
.	TRBV28	TRBJ2-7	.	CASSLTSSYEQYF	TGTGCCAGCAGCCTAACCTCCTCCTACGAGCAGTACTTC
.	TRBV6-5	TRBJ2-5	TRBD2	CASSAASGGQETQYF	TGTGCCAGCAGTGCGGCTAGCGGGGGGCAAGAGACCCAGTACTTC
.	TRBV6-1	TRBJ1-5	TRBD1	CASSRGQGTDQPQHF	TGTGCCAGCAGCCGAGGACAGGGAACGGATCAGCCCCAGCATTTT
.	TRBV5-8	TRBJ1-6	.	CASSPLSPRRWSSYNSPLHF	TGTGCCAGCAGCCCCCTCTCACCACGACGGTGGAGCTCCTATAATTCACCCCTCCACTTT
.	TRBV6-5	TRBJ1-2	TRBD1	CASSHPGQSGYTF	TGTGCCAGCAGCCATCCGGGACAGAGCGGCTACACCTTC
few	TRBV29-1	TRBJ1-5	TRBD1	CSVRQGVDQPQHF	TGCAGCGTACGACAGGGGGTTGACCAGCCCCAGCATTTT
.	TRBV18	TRBJ2-2	.	CASSQSLNGELFF	TGTGCCAGCTCTCAAAGCCTCAACGGGGAGCTGTTTTTT
.	TRBV5-1	TRBJ2-3	TRBD2	CASSPGGDTDTQYF	TGCGCCAGCAGCCCGGGGGGGGACACAGATACGCAGTATTTT
.	TRBV5-4	TRBJ2-1	TRBD2	CASSWTSGGAVDEQFF	TGTGCCAGCAGCTGGACTAGCGGGGGGGCCGTGGATGAGCAGTTCTTC
.	TRBV2	TRBJ1-2	.	CASSPFRGLYGYTF	TGTGCCAGCAGCCCCTTTCGGGGGTTATATGGCTACACCTTC
.	TRBV5-5	TRBJ1-1	.	CASSLSRETEAFF	TGTGCCAGCAGCTTGTCCCGCGAGACAGAAGCTTTCTTT
.	TRBV5-1	TRBJ2-1	.	CASAAAGYNEQFF	TGCGCCAGCGCAGCGGCAGGATACAATGAGCAGTTCTTC
.	TRBV5-8	TRBJ1-1	.	CASSLVHENTEAFF	TGTGCCAGCAGCTTGGTACACGAGAACACTGAAGCTTTCTTT
.	TRBV5-1	TRBJ2-5	.	CASALPETYQETQYF	TGCGCCAGCGCCCTCCCGGAGACGTACCAAGAGACCCAGTACTTC
.	TRBV10-3	TRBJ1-6	.	CAITNRANSPLHF	TGTGCCATCACCAACAGGGCCAATTCACCCCTCCACTTT
once	TRBV10-1	TRBJ1-5	.	CASSEQGGQPQHF	TGCGCCAGCAGTGAGCAGGGAGGTCAGCCCCAGCATTTT
.	TRBV5-1	TRBJ2-5	TRBD2	CASGAPLAGGRETQYF	TGCGCCAGCGGCGCGCCGCTAGCGGGGGGGCGAGAGACCCAGTACTTC
.	TRBV6-1	TRBJ1-2	.	CASFVPGVKGYTF	TGTGCCAGCTTCGTCCCAGGGGTAAAGGGCTACACCTTC
.	TRBV7-2	TRBJ1-2	.	CASSSGNYGYTF	TGTGCCAGCAGCTCGGGGAACTATGGCTACACCTTC
.	TRBV2	TRBJ2-3	TRBD2	CASPRTSVGSRDTQYF	TGTGCCAGCCCTCGGACTAGCGTAGGGTCTCGGGATACGCAGTATTTT
.	TRBV6-1	TRBJ1-5	.	CASSMTGNQPQHF	TGTGCCAGCAGTATGACAGGCAATCAGCCCCAGCATTTT
.	TRBV6-5	TRBJ2-1	.	CASSYGQILNEQFF	TGTGCCAGCAGTTACGGGCAGATCCTGAATGAGCAGTTCTTC
.	TRBV4-3	TRBJ2-5	TRBD1	CASSQGTGASQETQYF	TGCGCCAGCAGCCAAGGGACAGGGGCCTCCCAAGAGACCCAGTACTTC
once	TRBV11-2	TRBJ2-7	TRBD1	CASSPSRQGALYF	TGTGCCAGCAGCCCCTCCCGACAGGGGGCTTTGTACTTC
few	TRBV19	TRBJ2-3	.	CASSIGLRDTQYF	TGTGCCAGTAGTATAGGGTTGAGAGATACGCAGTATTTT
.	TRBV29-1	TRBJ2-1	TRBD2	CSVEFGRQRGGNEQFF	TGCAGCGTTGAATTTGGTCGGCAGCGGGGGGGCAATGAGCAGTTCTTC
.	TRBV11-2	TRBJ2-1	.	CASSFGIKRGFDEQFF	TGTGCCAGCAGCTTCGGGATAAAACGGGGGTTTGATGAGCAGTTCTTC
.	TRBV29-1	TRBJ2-7	.	CSVVQTYEQYF	TGCAGCGTTGTACAGACCTACGAGCAGTACTTC
once	TRBV6-5	TRBJ2-1	.	CASSLFSSYNEQFF	TGTGCCAGCAGCCTGTTTAGCTCCTACAATGAGCAGTTCTTC
once	TRBV10-3	TRBJ2-3	TRBD2	CAIKTSGDTDTQYF	TGTGCCATCAAGACTAGCGGGGACACAGATACGCAGTATTTT
.	TRBV2	TRBJ2-5	TRBD2	CASSEGPGGGRYF	TGTGCCAGCAGTGAGGGTCCCGGCGGGGGAAGGTACTTC
.	TRBV4-1	TRBJ2-2	TRBD1	CASSQDPTGASGELFF	TGCGCCAGCAGCCAAGACCCGACAGGGGCTAGCGGGGAGCTGTTTTTT
.	TRBV5-4	TRBJ2-1	TRBD2	CASSPSGGSSSYNEQFF	TGTGCCAGCAGTCCTAGCGGGGGGTCGAGCTCCTACAATGAGCAGTTCTTC
.	TRBV2	TRBJ2-2	.	CASKEDRSIGTGELFF	TGTGCCTCCAAAGAGGACAGATCAATAGGCACCGGGGAGCTGTTTTTT
.	TRBV29-1	TRBJ2-1	.	CSAVGAFDEQFF	TGCAGCGCCGTGGGGGCCTTCGATGAGCAGTTCTTC
once	TRBV7-3	TRBJ2-1	TRBD2	CASSPTSGGYNEQFF	TGTGCCAGCAGTCCTACTAGCGGGGGCTACAATGAGCAGTTCTTC
.	TRBV4-2	TRBJ2-3	.	CASSLRAEDTQYF	TGTGCCAGCAGCCTCAGGGCAGAAGATACGCAGTATTTT
few	TRBV18	TRBJ2-7	.	CASSPPGQTYEQYF	TGTGCCAGCTCACCACCAGGACAGACCTACGAGCAGTACTTC
.	TRBV11-2	TRBJ2-7	.	CASSLGGGRIEEQYF	TGTGCCAGCAGCTTAGGGGGAGGTCGGATTGAGGAGCAGTACTTC
.	TRBV10-3	TRBJ1-5	TRBD1	CAISQTGVSNQPQHF	TGTGCCATCAGCCAAACAGGGGTAAGCAATCAGCCCCAGCATTTT
.	TRBV23-1	TRBJ2-2	.	CASTPGPPHAGELFF	TGCGCCAGCACTCCGGGTCCACCCCATGCCGGGGAGCTGTTTTTT
.	TRBV7-2	TRBJ1-5	.	CASSLEDRFNQPQHF	TGTGCCAGCAGCTTAGAAGACAGGTTCAATCAGCCCCAGCATTTT
once	TRBV23-1	TRBJ1-6	TRBD1	CASSHTITGGPWALHF	TGCGCCAGCAGTCACACAATCACAGGGGGCCCGTGGGCCCTCCACTTT
.	TRBV6-1	TRBJ1-6	TRBD1	CASSAGQGGSPLHF	TGTGCCAGCAGTGCGGGACAGGGGGGTTCACCCCTCCACTTT